The rows below give T cell receptor beta chains drawn from one sample of a study of blood T cell repertoires in COVID-19. Method: immunoSEQ multiplex PCR; TCRdb's copy keeps in-frame clones and lacks some. The sample holds 250,000 to 350,000 clones, 87% seen once. The sample was peripheral blood. Receptor source: a woman between 50 and 59 years old who had recovered from COVID-19. The CDR3 runs from the conserved cysteine through the conserved F or W. Each record gives: J gene, V gene, D gene, clone size, CDR3 protein, CDR3 DNA. A D gene is named only where the DNA matches it firmly. Clone size is not always given. Where it is, it says once, few, many or a class for expanded clones.

J gene: TRBJ2-1; V gene: TRBV3-1/TRBV3-2; D gene: TRBD2; clone size: .; CDR3 protein: CASSQDPLAGHNEQFF; CDR3 DNA: TGTGCCAGCAGCCAAGATCCCCTAGCGGGGCACAATGAGCAGTTCTTC
J gene: TRBJ1-4; V gene: TRBV5-3; D gene: .; clone size: few; CDR3 protein: CARSLISQRVGATNEKLFF; CDR3 DNA: TGTGCCAGAAGCTTGATTTCACAGCGGGTGGGTGCAACTAATGAAAAACTGTTTTTT
J gene: TRBJ2-5; V gene: TRBV27; D gene: TRBD2; clone size: .; CDR3 protein: CASSPIGLAGKETQYF; CDR3 DNA: TGTGCCAGCAGTCCCATCGGACTAGCGGGAAAAGAGACCCAGTACTTC
J gene: TRBJ1-5; V gene: TRBV4-1; D gene: .; clone size: .; CDR3 protein: CASSQSRLGESQPQHF; CDR3 DNA: TGCGCCAGCAGCCAAAGCAGGCTCGGGGAATCTCAGCCCCAGCATTTT
J gene: TRBJ2-1; V gene: TRBV3-1/TRBV3-2; D gene: TRBD2; clone size: .; CDR3 protein: CASSQHPGTSGNEQFF; CDR3 DNA: TGTGCCAGCAGCCAACATCCCGGGACTAGCGGCAATGAGCAGTTCTTC
J gene: TRBJ1-6; V gene: TRBV28; D gene: .; clone size: few; CDR3 protein: CASRPPGELVLSLSPLHF; CDR3 DNA: TGTGCCAGCAGGCCCCCCGGAGAGCTAGTTTTGAGTCTGTCACCCCTCCACTTT
J gene: TRBJ2-3; V gene: TRBV28; D gene: TRBD2; clone size: .; CDR3 protein: CASIAGGFTDTQYF; CDR3 DNA: TGTGCCAGTATAGCGGGAGGTTTTACAGATACGCAGTATTTT
J gene: TRBJ1-4; V gene: TRBV19; D gene: .; clone size: .; CDR3 protein: CASSPLPGEPEKLFF; CDR3 DNA: TGTGCCAGTAGTCCTCTCCCAGGGGAACCTGAAAAACTGTTTTTT
J gene: TRBJ2-7; V gene: TRBV6-5; D gene: .; clone size: .; CDR3 protein: CASKPDGHSSYEQYF; CDR3 DNA: TGTGCCAGCAAGCCTGACGGACATAGCTCCTACGAGCAGTACTTC
J gene: TRBJ2-3; V gene: TRBV27; D gene: TRBD1; clone size: .; CDR3 protein: CASGPGGSSGTDTQYF; CDR3 DNA: TGTGCCAGCGGACCAGGGGGCTCAAGCGGCACAGATACGCAGTATTTT
J gene: TRBJ2-1; V gene: TRBV14; D gene: TRBD2; clone size: .; CDR3 protein: CASSQAGGRYNEQFF; CDR3 DNA: TGTGCCAGCAGCCAAGCGGGCGGGAGATACAATGAGCAGTTCTTC
J gene: TRBJ2-3; V gene: TRBV6-5; D gene: TRBD2; clone size: .; CDR3 protein: CASSPGLGPDTQYF; CDR3 DNA: TGTGCCAGCAGCCCGGGACTAGGGCCAGATACGCAGTATTTT
J gene: TRBJ2-2; V gene: TRBV21-1; D gene: .; clone size: .; CDR3 protein: CASSKGDRGTHSNTGELFF; CDR3 DNA: TGTGCCAGCAGCAAGGGGGACAGGGGCACTCACTCGAACACCGGGGAGCTGTTTTTT
J gene: TRBJ1-2; V gene: TRBV30; D gene: TRBD1; clone size: .; CDR3 protein: CAWRIKLGQGRNYGYTF; CDR3 DNA: TGTGCCTGGAGGATAAAACTAGGACAGGGAAGAAACTATGGCTACACCTTC
J gene: TRBJ2-5; V gene: TRBV7-2; D gene: .; clone size: .; CDR3 protein: CASSVDRQETQYF; CDR3 DNA: TGTGCCAGCAGCGTTGACAGACAAGAGACCCAGTACTTC
J gene: TRBJ2-4; V gene: TRBV10-1; D gene: .; clone size: .; CDR3 protein: CASSREKNIQYF; CDR3 DNA: TGCGCCAGCAGTCGGGAGAAAAACATTCAGTACTTC
J gene: TRBJ2-7; V gene: TRBV7-2; D gene: TRBD1; clone size: .; CDR3 protein: CASSLDRGYGREQYF; CDR3 DNA: TGTGCCAGCAGCTTAGACAGGGGGTACGGTCGCGAGCAGTACTTC
J gene: TRBJ2-3; V gene: TRBV7-2; D gene: .; clone size: .; CDR3 protein: CASSFAGNTDTQYF; CDR3 DNA: TGTGCCAGCAGCTTCGCAGGGAACACAGATACGCAGTATTTT
J gene: TRBJ2-7; V gene: TRBV5-5; D gene: TRBD1; clone size: .; CDR3 protein: CASSLGQGAYEQYF; CDR3 DNA: TGTGCCAGCAGCTTAGGGCAGGGGGCGTACGAGCAGTACTTC
J gene: TRBJ2-7; V gene: TRBV7-2; D gene: TRBD1; clone size: .; CDR3 protein: CASSLIFAGQGLYEQYF; CDR3 DNA: TGTGCCAGCAGCTTAATCTTCGCGGGACAGGGCCTCTACGAGCAGTACTTC
J gene: TRBJ1-1; V gene: TRBV5-4; D gene: .; clone size: .; CDR3 protein: CASSYGISEAFF; CDR3 DNA: TGTGCCAGCAGCTACGGGATTTCTGAAGCTTTCTTT
J gene: TRBJ1-6; V gene: TRBV7-9; D gene: .; clone size: once; CDR3 protein: CASSLDLGANSPLHF; CDR3 DNA: TGTGCCAGCAGCTTAGATCTGGGGGCAAATTCACCCCTCCACTTT
J gene: TRBJ2-5; V gene: TRBV5-4; D gene: TRBD2; clone size: once; CDR3 protein: CASSWGLAGTETQYF; CDR3 DNA: TGTGCCAGCAGCTGGGGACTAGCGGGAACAGAGACCCAGTACTTC
J gene: TRBJ2-1; V gene: TRBV6-2/TRBV6-3; D gene: .; clone size: .; CDR3 protein: CASSYFPGLAVYNEQFF; CDR3 DNA: TGTGCCAGCAGTTACTTCCCCGGGTTAGCGGTTTACAATGAGCAGTTCTTC
J gene: TRBJ2-7; V gene: TRBV6-5; D gene: TRBD1; clone size: .; CDR3 protein: CASSSGTGGAEQYF; CDR3 DNA: TGTGCCAGCAGTTCCGGGACAGGGGGGGCCGAGCAGTACTTC
J gene: TRBJ1-5; V gene: TRBV29-1; D gene: .; clone size: .; CDR3 protein: CSVLLSAGQPQHF; CDR3 DNA: TGCAGCGTCCTTCTTTCAGCAGGTCAGCCCCAGCATTTT
J gene: TRBJ2-7; V gene: TRBV5-1; D gene: TRBD1; clone size: .; CDR3 protein: CASSLGDSTYEQYF; CDR3 DNA: TGCGCCAGCAGCTTGGGGGACAGCACCTACGAGCAGTACTTC
J gene: TRBJ2-7; V gene: TRBV27; D gene: TRBD2; clone size: .; CDR3 protein: CASSFYGRAQEQYF; CDR3 DNA: TGTGCCAGCAGTTTTTACGGGAGGGCCCAAGAGCAGTACTTC
J gene: TRBJ1-5; V gene: TRBV10-2; D gene: TRBD1; clone size: once; CDR3 protein: CASRGDRSNQPQHF; CDR3 DNA: TGCGCCAGCAGGGGGGACAGAAGCAATCAGCCCCAGCATTTT
J gene: TRBJ2-5; V gene: TRBV5-1; D gene: .; clone size: .; CDR3 protein: CASSYGQNQETQYF; CDR3 DNA: TGCGCCAGCAGCTACGGACAGAACCAAGAGACCCAGTACTTC
J gene: TRBJ1-1; V gene: TRBV6-1; D gene: .; clone size: few; CDR3 protein: CASSETQGLGNTEAFF; CDR3 DNA: TGTGCCAGCAGTGAAACGCAGGGTCTGGGGAACACTGAAGCTTTCTTT
J gene: TRBJ1-5; V gene: TRBV27; D gene: .; clone size: .; CDR3 protein: CASSLFTGNQPQHF; CDR3 DNA: TGTGCCAGCAGTTTATTTACAGGCAATCAGCCCCAGCATTTT
J gene: TRBJ1-4; V gene: TRBV7-2; D gene: TRBD1; clone size: .; CDR3 protein: CASSLQGWDEKLFF; CDR3 DNA: TGTGCCAGCAGCCTACAGGGGTGGGATGAAAAACTGTTTTTT
J gene: TRBJ1-2; V gene: TRBV3-1/TRBV3-2; D gene: .; clone size: .; CDR3 protein: CASSHQGYNYGYTF; CDR3 DNA: TGTGCCAGCAGCCATCAGGGATATAACTATGGCTACACCTTC
J gene: TRBJ2-1; V gene: TRBV12-3/TRBV12-4; D gene: TRBD2; clone size: .; CDR3 protein: CASSMGLAIEQFF; CDR3 DNA: TGTGCCAGCAGTATGGGACTAGCTATTGAGCAGTTCTTC
J gene: TRBJ1-4; V gene: TRBV6-2/TRBV6-3; D gene: TRBD1; clone size: .; CDR3 protein: CASSYLSGGYEKLFF; CDR3 DNA: TGTGCCAGCAGCTATTTATCAGGGGGATACGAAAAACTGTTTTTT